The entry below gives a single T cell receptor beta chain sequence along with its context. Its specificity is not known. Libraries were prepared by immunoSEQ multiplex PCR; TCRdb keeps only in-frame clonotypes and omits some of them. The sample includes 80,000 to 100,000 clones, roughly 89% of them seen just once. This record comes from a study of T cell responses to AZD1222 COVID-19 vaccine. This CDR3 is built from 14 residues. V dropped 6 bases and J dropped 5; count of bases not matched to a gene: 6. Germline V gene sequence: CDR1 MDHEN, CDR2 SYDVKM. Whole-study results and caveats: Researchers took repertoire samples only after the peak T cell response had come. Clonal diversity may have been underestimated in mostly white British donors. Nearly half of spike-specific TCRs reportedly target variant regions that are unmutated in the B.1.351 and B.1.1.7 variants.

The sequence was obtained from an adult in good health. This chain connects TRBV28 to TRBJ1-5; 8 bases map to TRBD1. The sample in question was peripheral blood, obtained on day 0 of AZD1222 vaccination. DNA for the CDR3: TGTGCCAGCAGGTCCGGACAGGGCCATCAGCCCCAGCATTTT. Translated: CASRSGQGHQPQHF.